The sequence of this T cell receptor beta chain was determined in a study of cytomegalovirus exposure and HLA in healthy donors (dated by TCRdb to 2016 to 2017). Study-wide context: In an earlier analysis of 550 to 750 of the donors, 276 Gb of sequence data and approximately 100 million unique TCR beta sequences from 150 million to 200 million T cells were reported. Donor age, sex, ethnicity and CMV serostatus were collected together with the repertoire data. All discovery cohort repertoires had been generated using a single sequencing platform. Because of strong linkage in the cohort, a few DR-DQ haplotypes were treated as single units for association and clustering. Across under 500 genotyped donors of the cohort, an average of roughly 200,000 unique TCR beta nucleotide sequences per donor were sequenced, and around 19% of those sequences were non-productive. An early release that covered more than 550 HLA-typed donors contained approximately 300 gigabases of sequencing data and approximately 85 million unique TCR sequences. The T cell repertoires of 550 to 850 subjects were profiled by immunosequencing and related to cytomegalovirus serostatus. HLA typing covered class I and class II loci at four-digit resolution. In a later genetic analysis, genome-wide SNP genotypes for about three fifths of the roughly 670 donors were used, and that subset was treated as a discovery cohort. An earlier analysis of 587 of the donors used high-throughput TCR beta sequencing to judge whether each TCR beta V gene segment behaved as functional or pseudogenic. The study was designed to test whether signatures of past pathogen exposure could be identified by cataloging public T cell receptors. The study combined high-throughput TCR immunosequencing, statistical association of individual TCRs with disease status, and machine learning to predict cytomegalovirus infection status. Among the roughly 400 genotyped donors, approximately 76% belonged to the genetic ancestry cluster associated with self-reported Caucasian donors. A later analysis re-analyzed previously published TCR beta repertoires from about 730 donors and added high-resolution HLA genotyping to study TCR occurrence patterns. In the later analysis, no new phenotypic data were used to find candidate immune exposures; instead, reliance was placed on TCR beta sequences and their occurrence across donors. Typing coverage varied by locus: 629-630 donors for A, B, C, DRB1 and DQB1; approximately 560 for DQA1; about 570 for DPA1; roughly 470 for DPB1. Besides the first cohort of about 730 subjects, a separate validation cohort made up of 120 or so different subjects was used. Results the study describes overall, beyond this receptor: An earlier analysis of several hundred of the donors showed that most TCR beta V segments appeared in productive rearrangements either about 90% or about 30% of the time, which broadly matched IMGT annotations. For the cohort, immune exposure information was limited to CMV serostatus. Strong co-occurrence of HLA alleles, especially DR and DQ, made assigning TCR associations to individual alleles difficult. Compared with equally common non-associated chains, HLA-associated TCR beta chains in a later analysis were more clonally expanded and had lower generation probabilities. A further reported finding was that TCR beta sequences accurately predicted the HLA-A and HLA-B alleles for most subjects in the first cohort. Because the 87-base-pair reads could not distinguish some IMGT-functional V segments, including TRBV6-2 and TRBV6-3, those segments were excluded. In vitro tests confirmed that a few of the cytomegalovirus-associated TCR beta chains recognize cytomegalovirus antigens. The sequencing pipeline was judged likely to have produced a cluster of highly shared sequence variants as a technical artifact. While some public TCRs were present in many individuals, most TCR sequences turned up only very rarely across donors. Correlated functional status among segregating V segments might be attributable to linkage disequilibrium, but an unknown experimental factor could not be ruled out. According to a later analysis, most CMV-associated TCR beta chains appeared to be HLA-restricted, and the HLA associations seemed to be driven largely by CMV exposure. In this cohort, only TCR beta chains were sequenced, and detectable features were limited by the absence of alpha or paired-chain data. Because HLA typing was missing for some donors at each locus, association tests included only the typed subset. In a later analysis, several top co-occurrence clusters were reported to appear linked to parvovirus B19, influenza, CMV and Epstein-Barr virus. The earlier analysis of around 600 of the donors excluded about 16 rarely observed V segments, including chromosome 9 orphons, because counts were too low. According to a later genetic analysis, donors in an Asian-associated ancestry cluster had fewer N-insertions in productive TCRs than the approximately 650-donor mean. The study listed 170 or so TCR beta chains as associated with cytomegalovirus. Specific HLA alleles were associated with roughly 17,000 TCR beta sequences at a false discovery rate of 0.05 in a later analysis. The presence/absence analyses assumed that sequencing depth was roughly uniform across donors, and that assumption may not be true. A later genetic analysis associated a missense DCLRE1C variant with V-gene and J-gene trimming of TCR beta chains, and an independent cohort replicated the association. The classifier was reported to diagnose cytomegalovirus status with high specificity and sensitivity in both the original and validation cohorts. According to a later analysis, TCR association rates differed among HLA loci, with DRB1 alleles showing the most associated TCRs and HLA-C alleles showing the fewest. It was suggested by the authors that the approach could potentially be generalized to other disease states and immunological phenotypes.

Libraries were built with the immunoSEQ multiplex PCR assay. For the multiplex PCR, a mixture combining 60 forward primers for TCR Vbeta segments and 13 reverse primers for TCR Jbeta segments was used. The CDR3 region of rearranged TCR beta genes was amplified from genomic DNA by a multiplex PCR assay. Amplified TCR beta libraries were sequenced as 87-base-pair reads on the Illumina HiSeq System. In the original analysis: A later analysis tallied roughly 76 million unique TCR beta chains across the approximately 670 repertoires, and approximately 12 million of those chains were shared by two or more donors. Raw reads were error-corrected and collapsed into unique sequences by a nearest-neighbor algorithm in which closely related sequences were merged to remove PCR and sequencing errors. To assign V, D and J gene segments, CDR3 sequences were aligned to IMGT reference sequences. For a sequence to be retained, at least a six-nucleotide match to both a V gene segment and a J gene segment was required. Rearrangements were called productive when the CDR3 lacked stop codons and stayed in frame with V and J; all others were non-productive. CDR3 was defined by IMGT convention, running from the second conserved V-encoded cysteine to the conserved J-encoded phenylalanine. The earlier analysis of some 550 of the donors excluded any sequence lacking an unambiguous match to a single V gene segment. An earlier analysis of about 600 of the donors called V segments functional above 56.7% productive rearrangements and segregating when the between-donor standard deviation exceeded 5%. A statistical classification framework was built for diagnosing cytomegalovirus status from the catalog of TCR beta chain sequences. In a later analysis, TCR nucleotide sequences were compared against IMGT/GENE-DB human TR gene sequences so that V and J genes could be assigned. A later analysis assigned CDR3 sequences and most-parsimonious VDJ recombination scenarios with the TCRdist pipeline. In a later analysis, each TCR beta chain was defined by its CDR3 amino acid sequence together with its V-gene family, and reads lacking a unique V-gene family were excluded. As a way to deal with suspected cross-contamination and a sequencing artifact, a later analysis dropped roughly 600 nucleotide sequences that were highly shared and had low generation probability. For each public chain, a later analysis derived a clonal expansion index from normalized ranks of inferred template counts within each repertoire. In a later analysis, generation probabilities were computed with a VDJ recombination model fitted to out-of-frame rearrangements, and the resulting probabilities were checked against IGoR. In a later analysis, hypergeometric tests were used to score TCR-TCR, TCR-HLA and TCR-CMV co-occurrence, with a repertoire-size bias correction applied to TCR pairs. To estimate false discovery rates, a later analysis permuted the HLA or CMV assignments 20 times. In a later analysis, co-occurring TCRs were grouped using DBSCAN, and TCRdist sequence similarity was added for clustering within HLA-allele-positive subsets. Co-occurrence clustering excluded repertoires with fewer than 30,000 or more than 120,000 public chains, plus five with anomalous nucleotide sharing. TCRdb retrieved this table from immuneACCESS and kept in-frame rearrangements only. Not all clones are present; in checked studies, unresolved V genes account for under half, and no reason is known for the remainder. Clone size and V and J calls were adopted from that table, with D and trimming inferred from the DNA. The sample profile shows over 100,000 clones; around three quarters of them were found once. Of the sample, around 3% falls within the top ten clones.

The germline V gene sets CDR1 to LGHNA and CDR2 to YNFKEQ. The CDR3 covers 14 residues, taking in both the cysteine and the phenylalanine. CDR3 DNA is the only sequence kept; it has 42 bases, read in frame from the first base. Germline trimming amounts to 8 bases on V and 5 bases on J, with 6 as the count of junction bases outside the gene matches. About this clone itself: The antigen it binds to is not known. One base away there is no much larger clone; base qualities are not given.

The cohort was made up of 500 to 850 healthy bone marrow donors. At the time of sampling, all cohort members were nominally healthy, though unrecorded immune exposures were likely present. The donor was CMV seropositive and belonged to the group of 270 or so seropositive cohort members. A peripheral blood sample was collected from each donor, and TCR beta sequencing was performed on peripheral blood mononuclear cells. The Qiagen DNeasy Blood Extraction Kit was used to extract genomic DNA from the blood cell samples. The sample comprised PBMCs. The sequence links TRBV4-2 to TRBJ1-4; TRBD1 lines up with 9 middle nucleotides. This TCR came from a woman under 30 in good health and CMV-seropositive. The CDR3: CASATGTGNEKLFF. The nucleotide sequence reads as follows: TGTGCCAGCGCTACCGGGACAGGGAATGAAAAACTGTTTTTT.